This T cell receptor beta chain was obtained from a study of vaccination and CD4 T cells after COVID-19. Study context: Two Hispanic individuals were among six male and four female convalescent patients. Stimulation of the cells used overlapping spike peptide pools from SARS-CoV-2 and from the common cold coronaviruses HCoV-NL63, HCoV-OC43 and HCoV-229E.

Treatment defined: approximately nine-day PBMC culture with coronavirus spike peptide pools or control peptides (ViraFEST assay). The CDR3 runs to 14 residues. Germline CDR1 and CDR2: SGHTA and FQGNSA. Trimming shortened V by 0 bases and J by 3 bases, and 8 bases separated the two germline ends. This clonotype showed up just a few times. Its antigen is unidentified. The Oncomine TCR Beta short-read assay sequenced DNA from cultured CD4+ T cells. MiXCR, applied by TCRdb to the PCR reads, yields one record per CDR3 protein. The sample holds about 10,000 distinct CDR3 sequences, roughly half seen once. The chain combines TRBV7-2 with TRBJ1-2; perhaps TRBD1 as D (5 bases). This clonotype was sampled from a human donor who had recovered from COVID-19. Source material: CD4+ T cells from blood, cultured in vitro. The DNA for the CDR3 is TGTGCCAGCAGCTTAGCCGGGACGGACTATGGCTACACCTTC. Its protein product is CASSLAGTDYGYTF.